The 19 T cell receptor beta chains listed next were all sequenced from one sample in a study of shared clonotypes between healthy human individuals. The data were produced by immunoSEQ multiplex PCR, yet TCRdb's version contains in-frame clones alone and is incomplete. Among around 720,000 clones, around four fifths were seen once, and the ten largest hold about 1.8%. The specimen sequenced was memory CD4+ T cells sorted from blood. The subset here: CD45RA-negative fraction. The receptor set was obtained from a woman under 40 in good health.

This chain uses TRBV28 with TRBJ2-7; D may be TRBD2 (5 bases). This CDR3 is 13 amino acids long. V was pared by 5 bases and J by 3 bases, with 11 bases between. Germline CDR1 MDHEN, CDR2 SYDVKM. In nucleotides, the CDR3 is TGTGCCAGCAGTACGGGGTTTCACTACGAGCAGTACTTC. Translating gives CASSTGFHYEQYF.

This clone has more than one count but fewer than ten. Other nucleotide sequences in the sample specify the same CDR3. This chain joins TRBV10-1 and TRBJ1-1; D gene unclear. From germline, CDR1 is WNHNN and CDR2 SYGVQD (reference sequence). The CDR3 totals 13 residues. Trimming took 2 bases from V and 1 from J, leaving 5 bases between them. The CDR3 DNA reads as TGCGCCAGCAGTGAGCAGGAGAACACTGAAGCTTTCTTT. It yields the protein CASSEQENTEAFF.

The chain links TRBV5-4 to TRBJ2-1, with 12 positions matching TRBD2. The trim removed 4 bases at V and 6 bases at J, leaving 5 bases unmatched. CDR3 length: 15 residues. Germline V gene lookup returns CDR1 SGHNT and CDR2 YYREEE (reference sequence). The CDR3 coding sequence is TGTGCCAGCAGCGTCCGGACTAGCGGGGCCAATGAGCAGTTCTTC. Protein: CASSVRTSGANEQFF.

The J gene is TRBJ2-1, the V gene TRBV5-5; D remains unclear. Germline lookup yields CDR1 SGHKS and CDR2 YYEKEE (reference sequence). The V end was cut by 1 base, the J end by 5 bases, with 13 bases between. The CDR3 extends over 15 amino acids. In DNA form, the CDR3 reads TGTGCCAGCAGCTTGCGGGCCGCGTTTAACAATGAGCAGTTCTTC. This translates into CASSLRAAFNNEQFF.

CDR3 in DNA: TGTGCCAGCAGTTCATCCGGGACAGGGGGTTATGGCTACACCTTC. Its translation is CASSSSGTGGYGYTF. The J gene is TRBJ1-2, the V gene TRBV28, with 11 bases fitting TRBD1. Trimming cost V 4 bases and J 5 bases; bases outside gene matches: 6. Per the germline V gene, CDR1 is MDHEN and CDR2 is SYDVKM. The CDR3 extends over 15 amino acids.

The V call is TRBV15, the J call TRBJ1-1; D is undetermined. The ends were cut back, 0 bases at V and 5 bases at J, with 13 bases in the middle. Germline values: CDR1 LNHNV, CDR2 YYDKDF (reference sequence). The CDR3 consists of 15 residues. The CDR3 loop is CATSRERAGETEAFF. The CDR3 DNA reads as TGTGCCACCAGCAGAGAGAGGGCCGGGGAAACTGAAGCTTTCTTT.

J is TRBJ1-2 and V is TRBV5-1; perhaps TRBD1 as D (6 bases). V dropped 0 bases and J dropped 4 bases, with 10 bases sitting between them. There are 14 residues in the CDR3. Germline assignment: CDR1 SGHRS and CDR2 YFSETQ. The CDR3 here is CASSLAGAPYGYTF. CDR3 nucleotides: TGCGCCAGCAGCTTGGCGGGGGCCCCCTATGGCTACACCTTC.

The chain is built from TRBV4-2 and TRBJ1-5, with D perhaps matching TRBD1 (6 bases). V was clipped by 0 bases and J by 2 bases, with 14 bases between them. This CDR3 is built from 17 residues. Germline CDR1 and CDR2: LGHNA and YNFKEQ. CDR3 nucleotide sequence: TGTGCCAGCAGCCAAGATTTGACGGGGGGCCGCAATCAGCCCCAGCATTTT. Protein product: CASSQDLTGGRNQPQHF.

In its sample, this clone was seen once. V is TRBV28 and J is TRBJ1-2, with D possibly being TRBD1 (5 bases). CDR1 is MDHEN and CDR2 is SYDVKM in the germline V gene. The germline V and J ends were trimmed by 6 bases and 7 bases, with 15 bases remaining between them. This CDR3 region has 13 residues. The CDR3 region has the DNA TGTGCCAGCAGACCGACAGCTTCGGGTGGCTACACCTTC. Its protein product is CASRPTASGGYTF.

The chain uses TRBV5-1 and TRBJ1-1, with D unclear. The CDR3 contains 15 residues. Germline V gene sequence: CDR1 SGHRS, CDR2 YFSETQ. V gave up 4 bases and J gave up 5 bases, with 18 bases separating them. The CDR3 DNA is TGCGCCAGCAGCCACGGGCCCCCTTTTGGGACTGAAGCTTTCTTT. Its protein product is CASSHGPPFGTEAFF.

The V call is TRBV30, the J call TRBJ1-1; D is unclear. Trimming removed 4 bases from V and 7 bases from J, with 10 bases in between. Germline V gene data show CDR1 as GTSNPN and CDR2 as SVGIG (reference sequence). The CDR3 is 11 residues long. For the CDR3, the DNA is TGTGCCTGGACAGATACCTTTGAAGCTTTCTTT. Protein product: CAWTDTFEAFF.

This clone came up once. The V call is TRBV20-1, the J call TRBJ2-1, with D perhaps TRBD1 or TRBD2 (5 bases each). Germline assignment: CDR1 DFQATT and CDR2 SNEGSKA (reference sequence). V lost 8 bases, J lost 10 bases, and 15 bases lay in between. This CDR3 region has 11 residues. The CDR3 sequence: CSTSGPGEQFF. The CDR3 region has the DNA TGCAGTACATCGGGACCGGGAGAGCAGTTCTTC.

This clone occurred once. The chain couples TRBV11-2 to TRBJ2-5; TRBD2 matches at 9 bases. Per germline, CDR1 SGHAT and CDR2 FQNNGV. The CDR3 contains 16 residues. V was clipped by 4 bases and J by 4 bases; unmatched bases: 10. The CDR3 DNA reads TGTGCCAGCAGCTCTTCGATAGCGGGAGAGGTAGAGACCCAGTACTTC. Translating it yields CASSSSIAGEVETQYF.

V is TRBV10-3 and J is TRBJ2-5; tentatively, D is TRBD2 (5 bases). The end of the DNA aligns better with TRBJ2-7, so the J call may be wrong. Germline V gene lookup returns CDR1 ENHRY and CDR2 SYGVKD. The CDR3 loop spans 14 amino acids. The CDR3 here is CAITGLTRVDEQYF. Here the CDR3 DNA reads TGTGCCATCACCGGCCTTACGAGGGTCGACGAGCAGTACTTC.

This chain connects TRBV6-5 to TRBJ2-7, with D unclear. V gave up 2 bases and J gave up 2 bases, with 10 bases separating them. CDR3 size: 14 residues. CDR1 is MNHEY and CDR2 is SVGAGI in the germline V gene. CDR3 residues: CASSYVHNAYEQYF. CDR3 DNA sequence: TGTGCCAGCAGTTACGTACACAACGCCTACGAGCAGTACTTC.

This chain connects TRBV18 to TRBJ2-7; TRBD2 agrees at 7 bases. V gave up 8 bases and J gave up 4 bases; unmatched junction bases: 11. This CDR3 spans 14 amino acids. CDR1 and CDR2 (germline): KGHSH, LQKENI. In nucleotides, the CDR3 is TGTGCCAGCACAAGTGCGCTCGGGGGGTACGAGCAGTACTTC. Translated, it gives CASTSALGGYEQYF.

The genes are TRBV5-1 and TRBJ2-1; 13 bases are shared with TRBD2. Trimming at V came to 2 bases and at J to 6 bases, leaving 8 bases not matched to a gene. The germline V gene has CDR1 SGHRS and CDR2 YFSETQ. The CDR3 is made up of 17 amino acids. The CDR3 sequence: CASSFQRTSGSSNEQFF. The CDR3 DNA is TGCGCCAGCAGCTTCCAGAGGACTAGCGGGAGTTCCAATGAGCAGTTCTTC.

The chain couples TRBV14 to TRBJ2-7; no reliable D call. V was clipped by 4 bases and J by 0 bases, with 7 bases between them. This CDR3 region has 13 residues. Germline V gene sequence: CDR1 SGHDN, CDR2 FVKESK. The CDR3: CASSRPSSYEQYF. DNA for the CDR3: TGTGCCAGCAGCCGCCCAAGCTCCTACGAGCAGTACTTC.

V gene TRBV6-1 combines with J gene TRBJ1-1; TRBD1 matches 8 bases. The V segment lost 3 bases and the J segment 3 bases; nucleotides outside the gene matches: 3. This CDR3 is built from 14 residues. Per germline, CDR1 MNHNS and CDR2 SASEGT. CDR3 nucleotide sequence: TGTGCCAGCAGTGAGCAGGGGGCGGACACTGAAGCTTTCTTT. Translation gives CASSEQGADTEAFF.